The 4 T cell receptor beta chains in this list originate from one sample, sequenced in a study of T cell clonality in common variable immunodeficiency. Study conclusions and caveats: Reportedly, TCR beta sequences from common variable immunodeficiency showed fewer deletions and N-nucleotide insertions.

Their target antigens are unknown. Method: immunoSEQ multiplex PCR; TCRdb's copy keeps in-frame clones and lacks some. The table lists about 23,000 clones, with no singletons. The sequenced material came from peripheral blood mononuclear cells. All receptors come from a human donor with common variable immunodeficiency.

This clone has only a few counts. The CDR3 reads CASSAVRPAYEQYF. CDR3 bases read: TGTGCCAGCAGTGCGGTCAGGCCCGCCTACGAG. The J gene is TRBJ2-7, the V gene TRBV2; D is ambiguous. The read is 3 residues too short to cover the CDR3 end, so that end is filled in from the germline J gene. The CDR3 has 14 amino acids. Deletions cut 4 bases from V and 2 bases from J, with 12 bases between. Germline CDR1 is SNHLY and CDR2 is FYNNEI.

This clone was seen at least ten times. The DNA read from the CDR3 is TGTGCCAGCAGCCCCCTCGGGGAGAAGTACGAG. It codes for CASSPLGEKYE. In full, the CDR3 reads CASSPLGEKYEQYF. This chain links TRBV7-9 with TRBJ2-7, with a possible D match to TRBD2 (5 bases). With the read ending 3 residues before the CDR3 end, the germline J gene is used to fill in that end. V lost 5 bases and J lost 4, with 15 bases in between. CDR1 is SEHNR, CDR2 FQNEAQ, per germline (reference sequence). CDR3 length: 14 residues.

This clone was observed many times. The read stops 3 residues short of the end of the CDR3; the missing end is completed from the germline J gene. J is TRBJ2-3 and V is TRBV20-1, with TRBD2 identical over 12 bases. Germline CDR1 DFQATT, CDR2 SNEGSKA (reference sequence). V shed 5 bases, J shed 4 bases, and the junction held 4 bases outside the gene matches. The CDR3 runs to 14 residues. The CDR3 loop is CSAGLAGRADTQYF. CDR3 DNA, as far as it was read: TGCAGTGCTGGACTAGCGGGGAGGGCAGATACG.

The CDR3 spells CASSGQGQIYNEQFF. CDR3 bases read: TGTGCCAGCAGTGGCCAGGGACAGATATACAATGAG. This chain joins TRBV2 and TRBJ2-1; TRBD1 matches 7 bases. Sequencing ends 3 residues short of the CDR3 end; the germline J gene provides the rest. Germline V gene data show CDR1 as SNHLY and CDR2 as FYNNEI. Losses at the gene ends were 4 bases for V and 4 bases for J; bases not matched to a gene: 7. The CDR3 runs to 15 residues.